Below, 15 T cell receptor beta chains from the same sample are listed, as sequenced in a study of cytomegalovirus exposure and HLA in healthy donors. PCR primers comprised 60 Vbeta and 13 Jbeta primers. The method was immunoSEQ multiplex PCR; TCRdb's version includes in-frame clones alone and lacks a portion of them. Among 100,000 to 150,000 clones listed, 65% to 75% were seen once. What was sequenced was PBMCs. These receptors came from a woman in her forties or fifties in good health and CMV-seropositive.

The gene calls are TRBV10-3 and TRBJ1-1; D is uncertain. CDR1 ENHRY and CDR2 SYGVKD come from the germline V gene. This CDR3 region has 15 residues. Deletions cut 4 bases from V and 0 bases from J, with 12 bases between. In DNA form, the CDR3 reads TGTGCCATCAGTGGCGATATCACTATGAACACTGAAGCTTTCTTT. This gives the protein CAISGDITMNTEAFF.

DNA of the CDR3: TGCAGCGTTGTGGGACAGGGAGGCACAGATACGCAGTATTTT. Protein product: CSVVGQGGTDTQYF. The chain carries TRBV29-1 and TRBJ2-3; 9 bases fit TRBD1. With 4 bases clipped from V and 1 base from J, the junction kept 3 bases outside the gene matches. CDR1 is SQVTM and CDR2 is ANQGSEA in the germline V gene. The CDR3 runs to 14 residues.

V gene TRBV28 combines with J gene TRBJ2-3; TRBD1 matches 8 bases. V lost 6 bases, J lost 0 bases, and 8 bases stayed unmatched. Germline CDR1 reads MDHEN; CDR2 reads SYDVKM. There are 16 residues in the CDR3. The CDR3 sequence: CASSPRGQGSTDTQYF. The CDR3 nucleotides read TGTGCCAGCAGCCCGAGAGGACAGGGCAGCACAGATACGCAGTATTTT.

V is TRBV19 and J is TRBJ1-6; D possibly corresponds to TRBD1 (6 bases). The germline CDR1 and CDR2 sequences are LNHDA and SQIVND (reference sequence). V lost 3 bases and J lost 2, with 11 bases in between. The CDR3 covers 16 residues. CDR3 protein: CASSIKDRAYNSPLHF. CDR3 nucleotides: TGTGCCAGTAGTATCAAGGACAGAGCCTATAATTCACCCCTCCACTTT.

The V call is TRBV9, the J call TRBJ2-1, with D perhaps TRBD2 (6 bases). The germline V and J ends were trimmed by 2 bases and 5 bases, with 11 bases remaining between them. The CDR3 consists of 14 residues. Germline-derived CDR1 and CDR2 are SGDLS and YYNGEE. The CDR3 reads CASSVSSADNEQFF. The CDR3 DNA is TGTGCCAGCAGCGTGTCTAGCGCGGACAATGAGCAGTTCTTC. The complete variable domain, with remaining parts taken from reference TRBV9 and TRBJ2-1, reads DSGVTQTPKHLITATGQRVTLRCSPRSGDLSVYWYQQSLDQGLQFLIQYYNGEERAKGNILERFSAQQFPDLHSELNLSSLELGDSALYFCASSVSSADNEQFFGPGTRLTVL.

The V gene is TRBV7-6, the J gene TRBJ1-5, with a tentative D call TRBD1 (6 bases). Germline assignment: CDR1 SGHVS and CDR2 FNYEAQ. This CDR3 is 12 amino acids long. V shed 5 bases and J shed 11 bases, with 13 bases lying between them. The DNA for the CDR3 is TGTGCCAGCAGCACAGTAGAGGGGGCCCAGCATTTT. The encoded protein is CASSTVEGAQHF.

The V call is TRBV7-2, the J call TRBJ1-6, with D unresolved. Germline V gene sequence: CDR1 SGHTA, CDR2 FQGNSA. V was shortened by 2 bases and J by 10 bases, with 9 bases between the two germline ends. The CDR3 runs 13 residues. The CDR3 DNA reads TGTGCCAGCAGCTTATCCCTGCAGTCACCCCTCCACTTT. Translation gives CASSLSLQSPLHF.

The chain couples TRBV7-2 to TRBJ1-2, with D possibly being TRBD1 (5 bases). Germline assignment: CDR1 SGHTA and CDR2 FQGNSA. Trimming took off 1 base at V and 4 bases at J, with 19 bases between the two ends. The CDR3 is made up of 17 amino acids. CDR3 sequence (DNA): TGTGCCAGCAGCTTAGATATGGGGCGGATTGCCCTCTATGGCTACACCTTC. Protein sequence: CASSLDMGRIALYGYTF.

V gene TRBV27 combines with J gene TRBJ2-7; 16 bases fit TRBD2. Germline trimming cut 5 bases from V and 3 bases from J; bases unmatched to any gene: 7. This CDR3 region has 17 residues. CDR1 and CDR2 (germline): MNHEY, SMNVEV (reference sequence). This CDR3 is CASSPGLAGGPFYEQYF. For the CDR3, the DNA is TGTGCCAGCAGTCCGGGACTAGCGGGAGGGCCATTCTACGAGCAGTACTTC.

The CDR3 loop reads CAWRASGSYNEQFF. The CDR3 bases are TGTGCCTGGAGAGCTAGCGGGTCATACAATGAGCAGTTCTTC. J is TRBJ2-1 and V is TRBV30; 8 bases fit TRBD2. The germline CDR1 and CDR2 sequences are GTSNPN and SVGIG (reference sequence). CDR3 length equals 14 residues. V lost 3 bases, J lost 4 bases, and 5 bases stayed unmatched. Looking up the rest from reference TRBV30 and TRBJ2-1 gives the full variable domain: SQTIHQWPATLVQPVGSPLSLECTVEGTSNPNLYWYRQAAGRGLQLLFYSVGIGQISSEVPQNLSASRPQDRQFILSSKKLLLSDSGFYLCAWRASGSYNEQFFGPGTRLTVL.

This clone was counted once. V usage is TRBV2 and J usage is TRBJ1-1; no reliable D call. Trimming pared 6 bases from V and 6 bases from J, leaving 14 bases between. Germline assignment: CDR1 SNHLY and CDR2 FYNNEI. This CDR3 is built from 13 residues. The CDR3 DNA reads TGTGCCAGCAGCCAAGACATGGAACCTGAAGCTTTCTTT. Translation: CASSQDMEPEAFF.

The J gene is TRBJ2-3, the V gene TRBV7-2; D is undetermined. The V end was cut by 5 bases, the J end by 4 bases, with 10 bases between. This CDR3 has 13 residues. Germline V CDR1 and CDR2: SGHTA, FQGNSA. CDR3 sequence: CASSVRTADTQYF. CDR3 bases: TGTGCCAGCAGCGTGAGAACAGCAGATACGCAGTATTTT.

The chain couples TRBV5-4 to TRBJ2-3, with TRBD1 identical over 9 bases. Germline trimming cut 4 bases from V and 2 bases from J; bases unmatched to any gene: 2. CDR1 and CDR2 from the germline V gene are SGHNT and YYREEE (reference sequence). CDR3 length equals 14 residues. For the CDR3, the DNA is TGTGCCAGCAGCGGGACAGGGAACACAGATACGCAGTATTTT. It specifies CASSGTGNTDTQYF.

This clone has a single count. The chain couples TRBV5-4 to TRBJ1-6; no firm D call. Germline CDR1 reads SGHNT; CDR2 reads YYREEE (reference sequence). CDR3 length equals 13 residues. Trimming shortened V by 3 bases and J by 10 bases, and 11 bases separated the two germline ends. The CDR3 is CASSSGVGSPLHF. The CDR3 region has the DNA TGTGCCAGCAGCTCCGGGGTCGGGTCACCCCTCCACTTT.

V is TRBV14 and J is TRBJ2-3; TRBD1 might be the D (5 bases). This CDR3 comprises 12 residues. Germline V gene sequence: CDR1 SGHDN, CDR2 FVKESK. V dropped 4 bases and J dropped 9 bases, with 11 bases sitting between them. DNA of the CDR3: TGTGCCAGCAGCCCCGGCCAGGGCACGCAGTATTTT. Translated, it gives CASSPGQGTQYF.